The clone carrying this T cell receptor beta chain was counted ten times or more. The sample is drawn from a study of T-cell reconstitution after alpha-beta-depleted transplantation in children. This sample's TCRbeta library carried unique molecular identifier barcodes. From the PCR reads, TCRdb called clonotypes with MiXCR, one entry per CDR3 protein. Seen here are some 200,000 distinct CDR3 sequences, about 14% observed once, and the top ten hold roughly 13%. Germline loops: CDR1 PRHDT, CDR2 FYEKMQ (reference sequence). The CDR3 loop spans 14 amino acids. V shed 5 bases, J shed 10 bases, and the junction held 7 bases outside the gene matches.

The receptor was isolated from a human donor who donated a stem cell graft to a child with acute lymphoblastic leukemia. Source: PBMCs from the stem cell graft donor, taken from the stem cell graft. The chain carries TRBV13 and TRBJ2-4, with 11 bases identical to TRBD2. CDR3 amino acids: CASSPSGGTGIQYF. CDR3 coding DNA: TGTGCCAGCAGCCCTAGCGGGGGGACGGGGATTCAGTACTTC. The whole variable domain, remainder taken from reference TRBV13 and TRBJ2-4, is AAGVIQSPRHLIKEKRETATLKCYPIPRHDTVYWYQQGPGQDPQFLISFYEKMQSDKGSIPDRFSAQQFSDYHSELNMSSLELGDSALYFCASSPSGGTGIQYFGAGTRLSVL.